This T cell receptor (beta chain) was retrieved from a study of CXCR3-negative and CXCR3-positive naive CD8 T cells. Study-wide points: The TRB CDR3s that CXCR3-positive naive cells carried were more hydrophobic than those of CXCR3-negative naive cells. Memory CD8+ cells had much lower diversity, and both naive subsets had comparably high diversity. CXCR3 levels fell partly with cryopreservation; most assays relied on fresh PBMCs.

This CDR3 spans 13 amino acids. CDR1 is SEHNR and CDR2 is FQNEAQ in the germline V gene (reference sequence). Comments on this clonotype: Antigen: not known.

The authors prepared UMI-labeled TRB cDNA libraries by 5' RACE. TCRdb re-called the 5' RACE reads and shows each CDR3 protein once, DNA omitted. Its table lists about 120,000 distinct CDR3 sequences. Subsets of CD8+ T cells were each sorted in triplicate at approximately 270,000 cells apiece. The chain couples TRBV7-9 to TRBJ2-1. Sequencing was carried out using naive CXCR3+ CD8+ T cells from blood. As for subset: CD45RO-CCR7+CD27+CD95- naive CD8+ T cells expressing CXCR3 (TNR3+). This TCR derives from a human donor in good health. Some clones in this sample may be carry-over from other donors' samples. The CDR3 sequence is CASSDNIYNEQFF.